This TCR beta chain was sequenced for a study of technical replicates of blood from a few donors. This clone was recorded once. The junction shows a germline mismatch at one end, possibly a read error. CDR1 and CDR2 (germline): MNHEY, SMNVEV (reference sequence). The CDR3 extends over 13 amino acids. Sequenced by immunoSEQ multiplex PCR; TCRdb stores in-frame clones only, minus some. Of around 92,000 clones listed, under 97% are singletons. The chain couples TRBV27 to TRBJ2-7; tentatively, D is TRBD1 (6 bases). Source material: T cells isolated from PBMCs. This clonotype originated in a human donor in good health. The CDR3 coding sequence is TGTGCCAACAGTTTAACAGGGTCCTACGAGCAGTACTTC. Encoded protein: CANSLTGSYEQYF.